The 10 T cell receptor beta chains reported below all come from one sample, sequenced in a study of blood T cell repertoires in COVID-19. This table comes from immunoSEQ multiplex PCR, and its TCRdb copy is limited to in-frame clones, with some not included. The sample yields 400,000 to 450,000 clones, 80% to 95% seen once. Sequencing was carried out using PBMCs or T cells enriched from blood (not recorded which). Receptors originate from a young man who had recovered from COVID-19.

This chain connects TRBV19 to TRBJ1-2, with TRBD1 identical over 7 bases. This CDR3 has 15 amino acids. In germline, CDR1 is LNHDA, CDR2 SQIVND (reference sequence). Unmatched junction bases numbered 7, after V lost 2 bases and J lost 4 bases. As DNA, the CDR3 is TGTGCCAGTAGTATAACCCGACAGGGAGTCTATGGCTACACCTTC. Its protein is CASSITRQGVYGYTF.

This clone has just a few counts. This sequence joins TRBV13 and TRBJ2-7; 10 bases are a match to TRBD1. This CDR3 is built from 16 residues. Germline V gene data show CDR1 as PRHDT and CDR2 as FYEKMQ (reference sequence). With V trimmed by 5 bases and J by 2 bases, 9 bases remained unmatched. CDR3 sequence reads: CASSPTSGTGAYEQYF. CDR3 coding DNA: TGTGCCAGCAGCCCGACATCCGGGACAGGGGCCTACGAGCAGTACTTC.

The chain combines TRBV25-1 with TRBJ2-1; maybe TRBD1 (6 bases). The CDR3 extends over 13 amino acids. From germline, CDR1 is MGHDK and CDR2 SYGVNS. V was trimmed by 6 bases and J by 4 bases, leaving 10 bases between them. The CDR3 DNA sequence: TGTGCCAGCAGCCTCGGACAGTACAATGAGCAGTTCTTC. The encoded protein is CASSLGQYNEQFF.

The chain carries TRBV11-2 and TRBJ1-2, with TRBD1 as a possible D gene (5 bases). With 6 bases removed from V and 5 bases from J, the gap between germline ends came to 16 bases. The CDR3 is 14 residues long. Germline-derived CDR1 and CDR2 are SGHAT and FQNNGV. This CDR3 reads CASRPLGRIYGYTF. The DNA of the CDR3 is TGTGCCAGCAGACCCTTGGGGCGTATATATGGCTACACCTTC.

The chain joins TRBV29-1 to TRBJ1-2; TRBD1 aligns across 11 bases. In germline, CDR1 is SQVTM, CDR2 ANQGSEA. Trimming cost V 6 bases and J 4 bases; bases outside gene matches: 13. The CDR3 has 16 residues. The CDR3 DNA follows: TGCAGCGTGGAGGAGGACAGGGGGCTTACCCTCTATGGCTACACCTTC. This codes for CSVEEDRGLTLYGYTF.

The chain is built from TRBV5-1 and TRBJ2-5; 8 bases are shared with TRBD2. CDR3 length: 17 amino acids. V gave up 0 bases and J gave up 4 bases; unmatched junction bases: 11. The germline V gene has CDR1 SGHRS and CDR2 YFSETQ. This CDR3 is CASSLEAAGGPGETQYF. The CDR3 nucleotides read TGCGCCAGCAGCTTGGAAGCCGCGGGAGGCCCGGGAGAGACCCAGTACTTC.

The chain carries TRBV19 and TRBJ1-2, with 7 bases that match TRBD1. With 0 bases clipped from V and 3 bases from J, the junction kept 1 base outside the gene matches. This CDR3 has 14 amino acids. Germline CDR1 is LNHDA and CDR2 is SQIVND (reference sequence). The CDR3 nucleotides read TGTGCCAGTAGTATAGAAGGGGGCTACTATGGCTACACCTTC. It specifies CASSIEGGYYGYTF.

This chain connects TRBV6-1 to TRBJ2-7; TRBD1 agrees at 7 bases. Germline V gene sequence: CDR1 MNHNS, CDR2 SASEGT. The CDR3 extends over 18 amino acids. The V and J ends lost 3 bases and 3 bases, in that order; junction bases with no gene match: 17. CDR3 DNA: TGTGCCAGCAGTGACCTCAGCGGACAGGCCGCAACGTACTACGAGCAGTACTTC. It specifies CASSDLSGQAATYYEQYF.

V and J are TRBV6-5 and TRBJ1-1; maybe TRBD1 (6 bases). CDR1 MNHEY and CDR2 SVGAGI come from the germline V gene. V was shortened by 6 bases and J by 1 base, with 12 bases between the two germline ends. The CDR3 has 14 amino acids. CDR3 loop: CASSITGPNTEAFF. The DNA for the CDR3 is TGTGCCAGCAGCATCACAGGGCCGAACACTGAAGCTTTCTTT.

This sequence joins TRBV2 and TRBJ1-2; unclear D gene. CDR1 is SNHLY and CDR2 is FYNNEI in the germline V gene. This CDR3 is 15 amino acids long. Trimming pared 5 bases from V and 4 bases from J, leaving 17 bases between. The CDR3 sequence: CASSSSGRESYGYTF. In DNA, the CDR3 is TGTGCCAGCAGTTCATCCGGACGGGAAAGCTATGGCTACACCTTC.